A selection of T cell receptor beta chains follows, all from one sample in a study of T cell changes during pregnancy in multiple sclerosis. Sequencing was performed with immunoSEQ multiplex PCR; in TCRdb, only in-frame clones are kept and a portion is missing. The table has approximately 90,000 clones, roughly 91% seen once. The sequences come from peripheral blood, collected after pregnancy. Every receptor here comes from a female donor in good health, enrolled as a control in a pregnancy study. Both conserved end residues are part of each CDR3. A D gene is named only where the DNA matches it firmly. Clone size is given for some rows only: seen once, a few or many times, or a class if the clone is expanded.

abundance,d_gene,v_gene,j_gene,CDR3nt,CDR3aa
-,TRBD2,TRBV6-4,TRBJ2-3,TGTGCCAGCAGTGAACGGCGGGGGGCGGGCACAGATACGCAGTATTTT,CASSERRGAGTDTQYF
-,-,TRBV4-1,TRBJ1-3,TGCGCCAGCAGCCAAGATCCATTATCCGGGAGTGGAAACACCATATATTTT,CASSQDPLSGSGNTIYF
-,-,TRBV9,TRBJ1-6,TGTGCCAGCAGCCTCCAGGGTTCAGTGGGATCACCCCTCCACTTT,CASSLQGSVGSPLHF
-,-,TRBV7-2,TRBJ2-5,TGTGCCAGCAGAAAGGGGGATAAGGAGACCCAGTACTTC,CASRKGDKETQYF
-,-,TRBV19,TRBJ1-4,TGTGCCAGTAGCACGCAGCGAGGAGAGAGAGAAAAACTGTTTTTT,CASSTQRGEREKLFF
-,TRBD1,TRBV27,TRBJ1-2,TGTGCCAGCCGACAGGGGGCAAACTATGGCTACACCTTC,CASRQGANYGYTF
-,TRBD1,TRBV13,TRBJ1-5,TGTGCCAGCAGCTTAGGAGGGGGCGATCAGCCCCAGCATTTT,CASSLGGGDQPQHF
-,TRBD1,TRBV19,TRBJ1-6,TGTGCCAGCGGAACAGGGGGGAAGTATAATTCACCCCTCCACTTT,CASGTGGKYNSPLHF
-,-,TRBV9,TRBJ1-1,TGTGCCAGCAGCGTGTCGGGTGACGGCACTGAAGCTTTCTTT,CASSVSGDGTEAFF
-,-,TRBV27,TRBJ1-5,TGTGCCAGCAGTTCGGGGGGCTTGGGGGGGAATCAGCCCCAGCATTTT,CASSSGGLGGNQPQHF
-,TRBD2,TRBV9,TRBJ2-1,TGTGCCAGCAGCGTAGCGGGGGGCTCCTACAATGAGCAGTTCTTC,CASSVAGGSYNEQFF
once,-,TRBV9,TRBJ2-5,TGTGCCAGCAGCAAAGATTCCGGGACTCGGGAGACCCAGTACTTC,CASSKDSGTRETQYF
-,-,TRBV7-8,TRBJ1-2,TGTGCCAGCAGCTTTCAGAACTATGGCTACACCTTC,CASSFQNYGYTF
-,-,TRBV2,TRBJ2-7,TGTGCCAGCAGTCTAGAGCTGACCTACGAGCAGTACTTC,CASSLELTYEQYF
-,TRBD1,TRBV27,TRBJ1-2,TGTGCCAGCAGTTTTCCGGGACAGGGTATTACTGGCTACACCTTC,CASSFPGQGITGYTF
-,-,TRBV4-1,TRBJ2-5,TGCGCCAGCAGCCCCGCGGCGAGGTCACAAGAGACCCAGTACTTC,CASSPAARSQETQYF
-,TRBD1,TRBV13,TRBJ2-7,TGTGCCAGCAGCTCCTGGACAGGGCATTACGAGCAGTACTTC,CASSSWTGHYEQYF
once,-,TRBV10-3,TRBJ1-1,TGTGCCATCAAGGCGGTCAGGGAAATCGACACTGAAGCTTTCTTT,CAIKAVREIDTEAFF
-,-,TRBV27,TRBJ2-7,TGTGCCAGCAGTAACCAGGGCCCCTACGAGCAGTACTTC,CASSNQGPYEQYF
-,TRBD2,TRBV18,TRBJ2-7,TGTGCCAGCTCGCCGCTGGGGGGGTCCTACGAGCAGTACTTC,CASSPLGGSYEQYF
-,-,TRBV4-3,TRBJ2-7,TGCGCCAGCAGCCAAAAGGTAGCGATTACAGCCTACGAGCAGTACTTC,CASSQKVAITAYEQYF
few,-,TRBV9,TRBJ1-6,TGTGCCAGCAGCGTAGAAGGGGGAGCAACTGATTCACCCCTCCACTTT,CASSVEGGATDSPLHF
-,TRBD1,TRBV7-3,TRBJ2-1,TGTGCCAGCAGCAGATTCACAGGGGGCTCGTCCTACAATGAGCAGTTCTTC,CASSRFTGGSSYNEQFF
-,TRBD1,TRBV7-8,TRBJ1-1,TGTGCCAGCAGGACGACAGGGGGCAACACTGAAGCTTTCTTT,CASRTTGGNTEAFF
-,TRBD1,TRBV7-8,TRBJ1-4,TGTGCCAGCAGCTTGGGGGACAGTACTAATGAAAAACTGTTTTTT,CASSLGDSTNEKLFF
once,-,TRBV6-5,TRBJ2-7,TGTGCCAGCAGGTACAGACAGACCGCCTACGAGCAGTACTTC,CASRYRQTAYEQYF
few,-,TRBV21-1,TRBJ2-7,TGTGCCAGCAGTGAACAGGGGAACGAGCAGTACTTC,CASSEQGNEQYF
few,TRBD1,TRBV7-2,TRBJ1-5,TGTGCCAGCAGCATTTACCCGCAGGGGGCGATGAGCAATCAGCCCCAGCATTTT,CASSIYPQGAMSNQPQHF
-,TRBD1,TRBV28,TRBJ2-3,TGTGCCAGCAGCACTCGGACAGGGGCGCCAGATACGCAGTATTTT,CASSTRTGAPDTQYF
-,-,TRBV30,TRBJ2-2,TGTGCCTGGACAGAAAACACCGGGGAGCTGTTTTTT,CAWTENTGELFF
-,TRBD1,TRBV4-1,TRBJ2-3,TGCGCCAGCAGCCAAGCCGGGACAGGGAGCACAGATACGCAGTATTTT,CASSQAGTGSTDTQYF
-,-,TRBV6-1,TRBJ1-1,TGTGCCAGTATCAGACAGGAGCTGAACACTGAAGCTTTCTTT,CASIRQELNTEAFF
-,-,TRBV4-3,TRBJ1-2,TGCGCCAGCAGCCAAGATCAGACAGCCTATGGCTACACCTTC,CASSQDQTAYGYTF
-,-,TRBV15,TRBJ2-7,TGTGCCACCAGCAGAGCGGTCGGGAGCTCCTACGAGCAGTACTTC,CATSRAVGSSYEQYF
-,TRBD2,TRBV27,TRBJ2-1,TGTGCCAGCAGTTTCACGGGGGGACCCTACAATGAGCAGTTCTTC,CASSFTGGPYNEQFF
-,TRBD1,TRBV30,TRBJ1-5,TGTGCCTGGAGTTCCGGGACAGGGAGTTTCGGCAATCAGCCCCAGCATTTT,CAWSSGTGSFGNQPQHF
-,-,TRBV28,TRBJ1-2,TGTGCCAGCAGTTTACCAGACGATCGACTCTATGGCTACACCTTC,CASSLPDDRLYGYTF
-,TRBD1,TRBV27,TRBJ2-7,TGTGCCACCCAGACAGGGGGGACCTACGAGCAGTACTTC,CATQTGGTYEQYF
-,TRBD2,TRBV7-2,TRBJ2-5,TGTGCCAGCAGCCCGACATTACTAGCGGGGGGGATGGTGGCCCAGTACTTC,CASSPTLLAGGMVAQYF
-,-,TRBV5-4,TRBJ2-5,TGTGCCAGCAGCTTGGACCGGGTATCCGGGGAGACCCAGTACTTC,CASSLDRVSGETQYF
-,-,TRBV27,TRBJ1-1,TGTGCCAGCAGTCCACTCCAAGGGGGGGGAGCTTTCTTT,CASSPLQGGGAFF
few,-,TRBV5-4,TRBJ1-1,TGTGCCAGCAGCTTCGAAGGGAGGAGCACTGAAGCTTTCTTT,CASSFEGRSTEAFF